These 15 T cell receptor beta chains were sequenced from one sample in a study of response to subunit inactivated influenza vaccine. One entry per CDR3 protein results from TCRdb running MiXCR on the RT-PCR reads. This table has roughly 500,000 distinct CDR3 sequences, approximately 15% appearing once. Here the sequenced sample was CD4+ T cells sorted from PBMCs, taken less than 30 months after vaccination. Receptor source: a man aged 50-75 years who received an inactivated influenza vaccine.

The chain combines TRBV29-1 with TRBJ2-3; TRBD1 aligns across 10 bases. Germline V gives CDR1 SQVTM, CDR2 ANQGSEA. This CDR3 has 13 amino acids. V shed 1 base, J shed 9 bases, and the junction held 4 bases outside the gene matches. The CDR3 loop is CSVEVPGQGTQYF. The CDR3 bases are TGCAGCGTTGAAGTTCCGGGACAGGGGACGCAGTATTTT.

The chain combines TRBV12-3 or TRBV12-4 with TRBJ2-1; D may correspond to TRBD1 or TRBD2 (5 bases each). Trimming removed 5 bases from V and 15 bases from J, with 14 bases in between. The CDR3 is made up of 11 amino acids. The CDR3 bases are TGTGCCAGCAGTGGGTTGGGACCGGGGTTCTTC. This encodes CASSGLGPGFF.

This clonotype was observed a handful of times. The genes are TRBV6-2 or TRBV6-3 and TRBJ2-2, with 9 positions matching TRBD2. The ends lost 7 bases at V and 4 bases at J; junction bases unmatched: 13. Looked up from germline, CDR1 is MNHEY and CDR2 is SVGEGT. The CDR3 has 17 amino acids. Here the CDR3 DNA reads TGTGCCAGCACCTTACTCCAACTGCGGGAGGGCACCGGGGAGCTGTTTTTT. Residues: CASTLLQLREGTGELFF.

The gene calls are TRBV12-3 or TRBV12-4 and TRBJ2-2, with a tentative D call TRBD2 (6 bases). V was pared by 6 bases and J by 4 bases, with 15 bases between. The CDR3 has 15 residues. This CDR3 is CASSRTTSPTGELFF. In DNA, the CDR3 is TGTGCCAGCAGCCGAACCACTAGCCCCACCGGGGAGCTGTTTTTT.

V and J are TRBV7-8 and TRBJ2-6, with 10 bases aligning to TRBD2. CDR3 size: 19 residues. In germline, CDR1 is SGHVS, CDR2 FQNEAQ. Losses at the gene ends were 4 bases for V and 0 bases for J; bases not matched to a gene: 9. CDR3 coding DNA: TGTGCCAGCAGCTACCTGACTAGCGGGCCGACCTCTGGGGCCAACGTCCTGACTTTC. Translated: CASSYLTSGPTSGANVLTF.

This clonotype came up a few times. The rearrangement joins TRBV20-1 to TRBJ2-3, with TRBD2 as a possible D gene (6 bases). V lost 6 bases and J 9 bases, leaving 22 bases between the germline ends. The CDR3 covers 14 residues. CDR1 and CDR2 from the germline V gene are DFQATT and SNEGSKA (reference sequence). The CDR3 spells CSAFPGLTAGTQYF. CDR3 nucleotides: TGCAGTGCCTTTCCGGGACTCACAGCCGGGACGCAGTATTTT.

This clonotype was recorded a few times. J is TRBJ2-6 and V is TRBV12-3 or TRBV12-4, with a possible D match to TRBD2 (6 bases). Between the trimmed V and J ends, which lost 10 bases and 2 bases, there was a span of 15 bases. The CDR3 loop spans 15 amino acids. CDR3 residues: CATVGRRAGANVLTF. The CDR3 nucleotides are TGTGCCACCGTCGGCAGGAGGGCTGGGGCCAACGTCCTGACTTTC.

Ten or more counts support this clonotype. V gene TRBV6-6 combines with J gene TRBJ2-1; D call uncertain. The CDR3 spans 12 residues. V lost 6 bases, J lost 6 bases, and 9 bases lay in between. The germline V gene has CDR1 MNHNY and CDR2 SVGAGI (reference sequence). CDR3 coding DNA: TGTGCCAGCAGACCTACGAGCAATGAGCAGTTCTTC. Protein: CASRPTSNEQFF.

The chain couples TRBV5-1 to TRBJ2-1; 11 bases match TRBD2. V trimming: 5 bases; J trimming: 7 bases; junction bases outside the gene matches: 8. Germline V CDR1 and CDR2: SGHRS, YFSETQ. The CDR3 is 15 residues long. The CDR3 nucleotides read TGCGCCAGCAGTGGTGGGACTAGCGGCCTAAATGAGCAGTTCTTC. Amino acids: CASSGGTSGLNEQFF.

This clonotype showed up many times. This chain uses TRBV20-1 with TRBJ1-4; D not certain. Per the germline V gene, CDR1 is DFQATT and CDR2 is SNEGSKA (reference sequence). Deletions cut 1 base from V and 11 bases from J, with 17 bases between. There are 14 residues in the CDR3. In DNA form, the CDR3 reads TGCAGTGCTAGAGTAGAGAGGTTTAGTGGGAAACTGTTTTTT. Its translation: CSARVERFSGKLFF.

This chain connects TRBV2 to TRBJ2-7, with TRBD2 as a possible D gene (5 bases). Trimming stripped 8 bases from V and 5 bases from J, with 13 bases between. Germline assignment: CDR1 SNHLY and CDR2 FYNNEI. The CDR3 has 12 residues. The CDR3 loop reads CASGLWRDEQYF. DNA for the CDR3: TGTGCCAGCGGGCTATGGCGGGACGAGCAGTACTTC.

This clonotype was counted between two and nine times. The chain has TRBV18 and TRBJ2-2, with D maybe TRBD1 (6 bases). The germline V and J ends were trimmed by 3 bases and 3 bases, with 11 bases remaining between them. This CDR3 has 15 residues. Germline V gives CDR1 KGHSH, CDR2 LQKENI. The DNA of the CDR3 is TGTGCCAGCTCACCTGAGACAGGATACACCGGGGAGCTGTTTTTT. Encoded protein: CASSPETGYTGELFF.

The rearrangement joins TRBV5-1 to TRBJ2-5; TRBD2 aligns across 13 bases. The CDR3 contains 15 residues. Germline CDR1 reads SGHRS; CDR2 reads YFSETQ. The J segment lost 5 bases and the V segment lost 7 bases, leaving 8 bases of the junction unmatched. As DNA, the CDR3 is TGCGCCAGCGGACCCGGACTAGCGGGAGTTGAGACCCAGTACTTC. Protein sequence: CASGPGLAGVETQYF.

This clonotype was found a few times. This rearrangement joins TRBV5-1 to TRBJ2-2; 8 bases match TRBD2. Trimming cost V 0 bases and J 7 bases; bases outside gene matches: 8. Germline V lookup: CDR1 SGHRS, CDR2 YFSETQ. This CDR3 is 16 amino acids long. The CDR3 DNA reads TGCGCCAGCAGCTTGGAATCCCTAGCGGGTTACGGGGAGCTGTTTTTT. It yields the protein CASSLESLAGYGELFF.

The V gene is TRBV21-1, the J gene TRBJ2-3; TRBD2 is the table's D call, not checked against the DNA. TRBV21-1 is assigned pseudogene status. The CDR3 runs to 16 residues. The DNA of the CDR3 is TGTGCCAGCAGCAAAGCTAGCGGGGCGAGCACAGATACGCAGTATTTT. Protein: CASSKASGASTDTQYF.